This T cell receptor (beta chain) was recorded in a study of radiation and T cells in renal cell carcinoma (dated by TCRdb to about 2020). Describing the broader study: The samples were obtained from a clinical trial, where primary renal cell carcinomas were treated with 15 Gy stereotactic body radiation therapy and then removed by nephrectomy 4 weeks afterward. A total of around 50 samples underwent TCR beta sequencing, made up of about 26 tumors and about 27 peripheral blood samples. Across all 50 or so samples, more than 4,000,000 unique CDR3 nucleotide sequences, encoding 2.5 million to 3 million unique CDR3 amino acid sequences, were identified. The research as a whole found: Blood repertoire dynamics were not followed beyond 4 weeks after treatment. Effects of radiation dose or scheduling on the TCR repertoire could not be addressed with the single-armed trial design. Because no pretreatment tumor biopsies were available, whether clonotypes were present in the tumor at baseline could not be determined. In blood, the top tumor clonotypes increased between baseline and 2 weeks post-radiation and then shrank by 4 weeks, which suggests that tumor-resident clones expanded only transiently.

Notes on this clone: Its antigen is not yet known. Base quality data are lacking; no much larger clone is found one base away.

V ends up 2 bases short and J 16 bases short, with an unmatched junction base count of 7. The CDR3 spans 14 residues, from the cysteine through the phenylalanine. Only the CDR3 region is kept as DNA, spanning 42 bases read in frame from base 1. Taken from the germline V gene, the CDR1 and CDR2 loops are MNHNS and SASEGT. The immunoSEQ kit was used, according to the manufacturer's recommendations, to generate TCR beta libraries from genomic DNA. To prepare libraries, a first multiplex PCR with proprietary primers was run, followed by a second PCR that added unique barcodes, and a bead cleanup was done after each round. Each sample batch included a kit-provided positive control reaction and a negative control reaction. The final libraries were assessed on an Agilent 4200 TapeStation D1000 ScreenTape, pooled by volume, and quantified by qPCR. Sequencing was performed on an Illumina NextSeq500 using a MidOutput 150-cycle cartridge, with 156 Read1 cycles, 15 Index1 cycles, and the kit custom primers. The pooled library was loaded at 0.95 to 1 pM, with a roughly 20% PhiX control spiked in. Turning to the authors' computational methods: The vendor-processed data were analyzed in R, and a clonotype was defined as all T cells that share the same CDR3 nucleotide sequence. For clone abundance analyses, frequencies were normalized to the 10,000 most abundant clones per sample. Public T cell clones, which averaged fewer than five per sample, were excluded before analysis. A difference in abundance of at least 32-fold between compartments was used to define tumor-enriched and baseline blood-enriched clonotypes. A beta-binomial differential abundance model was used to identify clonotypes that expanded or contracted between blood time points. Similarity between tumor and blood repertoires was quantified using the Baroni-Urbani and Buser coefficient, and groups were compared with two-tailed Wilcoxon tests in R. TCRdb obtained this table from immuneACCESS and retained in-frame rearrangements with V and J assigned. These tables miss some clones; where compared with another copy, unresolved V genes account for less than half of the shortfall, and the remainder is unexplained. From that table come the V and J calls and clone size; the DNA was used to work out D and trimming. This sample holds tens of thousands of clones; 65% to 90% were observed only once. The ten largest clones take up under 25% of the sample.

The time point label on this specimen signifies: blood 2 weeks post-SBRT. This sample's treatment or condition label indicates: 15 Gy SBRT to primary tumor, nephrectomy 4 weeks later. To track tumor-enriched clonotypes, serial peripheral blood was sampled from radiation-treated patients at baseline and at 2 weeks and 4 weeks after SBRT. Every patient had renal cell carcinoma of clear cell pathology. The QIAamp DNA Blood Mini Kit (Qiagen) was used to prepare genomic DNA for TCR sequencing. The analyses included just those samples that passed every quality control check. The specimen was blood, collected from a patient whose treatment included radiotherapy and nephrectomy. Here the chain combines TRBV6-1 and TRBJ2-1; 14 central bases correspond to TRBD2. This TCR was recovered from a woman in her forties or fifties with renal cell carcinoma. The DNA sequence follows: TGTGCCAGCAGTGAACAAGGGACTAGCGGGAGTACATTCTTC. Its coded protein is CASSEQGTSGSTFF.